This T cell receptor beta chain was sequenced for a study of T cells in narcolepsy (dated by TCRdb to the late 2010s). A note on the overall study: Patients with narcolepsy type 1 or type 2 (NT1, NT2) and healthy control donors were enrolled in the study. To look for autoreactive T cells in narcolepsy patients that target self-antigens of hypocretin neurons (hypocretin, TRIB2), the study used TCR Vbeta sequencing to follow clonotypes in blood and CSF. The full study reports these points: No sequences matching autoreactive T cell clones were contained in some blood memory CD4+ repertoires from patients and controls. Plots comparing CSF and blood CD4+ T cell clonotypes from the same patient highlighted HCRT-specific and TRIB2-specific autoreactive clonotypes. Autoreactive clonotypes were reported to be detected serially in the blood of the same patients and of different patients, but not in the blood of healthy controls. Patients and controls had similar numbers of sequenced blood memory CD4+ clonotypes, with averages of roughly 38,000 in patients and 30,000 to 35,000 in controls.

For TCR Vbeta sequencing, memory CD4+ T cells were sorted ex vivo from the peripheral blood of both healthy controls and narcolepsy patients. The protocol used for the library was the immunoSEQ multiplex PCR assay. The table was pulled from immuneACCESS by TCRdb, which kept in-frame rearrangements only. Such tables lose some clones; where checked, under half of the loss comes from unresolved V genes, and the rest has no known cause. Across this sample there are around 30,000 clones, with roughly 80% seen only once. Of the sample, roughly 2.5% is held by the ten largest clones. V is cut by 3 bases and J by 1 base, and the space between the germline ends is 9 bases. The CDR3 spans 13 residues, from the cysteine through the phenylalanine. Left in the record is the CDR3 DNA by itself, 39 bases read in frame from the first base. Via the germline V gene (reference sequence), CDR1 is GTSNPN and CDR2 SVGIG.

With regard to this clone: Its antigen is unknown. No qualities accompany the bases; no much larger clone lies one base away.

This chain joins TRBV30 to TRBJ1-1; no D gene is confidently identified. The source material was memory (CD45RA-) CD4+ T cells from blood. Per the publication, the cell subset or site label means: memory T cells sorted ex vivo from peripheral blood. The receptor was derived from a human donor in good health. The bases read TGTGCCTGGAGGGTACACCCGAACACTGAAGCTTTCTTT. Translated, this is CAWRVHPNTEAFF.